This TCR beta chain was recovered during a study of T cell responses to AZD1222 COVID-19 vaccine. Trimming cost V 2 bases and J 10 bases, with 15 bases left between them. Germline lookup yields CDR1 LNHNV and CDR2 YYDKDF (reference sequence). The CDR3 loop spans 15 amino acids. The table came from immunoSEQ multiplex PCR; TCRdb's copy has only in-frame clones and leaves some out. This sample carries 100,000 to 140,000 clones, approximately 90% of them seen once, and the ten largest clones take about 5%. The J gene is TRBJ1-6, the V gene TRBV15; TRBD1 is a possible D gene (5 bases). The clonotype comes from an adult who received the AZD1222 COVID-19 vaccine. The sequences come from peripheral blood, collected 28 days after the second AZD1222 dose. The CDR3, as DNA: TGTGCCACCAGCAGACATCAGGGTGTGGGGTCACCCCTCCACTTT. Translation gives CATSRHQGVGSPLHF.